Listed below are T cell receptor beta chains from one sample, sequenced in a study of blood T cell repertoires in COVID-19. The repertoire was sequenced with immunoSEQ multiplex PCR; TCRdb's copy has only in-frame clones and lacks some. This table holds roughly 290,000 clones, about 80% found once. Sequencing was performed on peripheral blood. The origin of the receptors is a person aged 65 to 85 with COVID-19, enrolled during active disease. Each CDR3 is given with its conserved first and last residue. A D gene is named only where the DNA matches it firmly. The size of a clone is reported for some rows only, either as once, few or many, or as a class for expanded clones.

>17|TRBD1|TRBV7-2|TRBJ1-5|-
CASSLDRGGNSNQPQHF
TGTGCCAGCAGTTTGGACAGGGGAGGCAATAGCAATCAGCCCCAGCATTTT
>12|-|TRBV27|TRBJ1-6|-
CASRRYGSPLHF
TGTGCCAGCAGGCGTTATGGTTCACCCCTCCACTTT
>12|-|TRBV12-3/TRBV12-4|TRBJ2-1|-
CASSFRDYEQFF
TGTGCCAGCAGCTTCAGGGATTATGAGCAGTTCTTC
>19|TRBD2|TRBV29-1|TRBJ2-7|once
CSVEGRTSGLAGASYEQYF
TGCAGCGTTGAAGGCCGGACCTCCGGACTAGCGGGGGCCTCCTACGAGCAGTACTTC
>12|-|TRBV6-5|TRBJ2-3|-
CASRESTDTQYF
TGTGCCAGCAGGGAGTCCACAGATACGCAGTATTTT
>14|-|TRBV15|TRBJ2-7|-
CATSIGTPSYEQYF
TGTGCCACCAGCATCGGGACACCCTCCTACGAGCAGTACTTC
>15|TRBD2|TRBV10-2|TRBJ2-1|-
CASGTSGGGTNEQFF
TGCGCCAGCGGGACTAGCGGGGGGGGCACGAATGAGCAGTTCTTC
>17|TRBD2|TRBV7-2|TRBJ2-2|-
CASNRGGGAAGTGELFF
TGTGCCAGCAACAGAGGCGGGGGGGCCGCGGGCACCGGGGAGCTGTTTTTT
>15|-|TRBV3-1/TRBV3-2|TRBJ1-4|-
CASSPESSTNEKLFF
TGTGCCAGCAGCCCCGAGTCCTCAACTAATGAAAAACTGTTTTTT
>16|-|TRBV28|TRBJ1-2|-
CASSFSFAATNYGYTF
TGTGCCAGCAGTTTCTCCTTCGCAGCGACTAACTATGGCTACACCTTC
>15|TRBD1|TRBV28|TRBJ1-5|once
CASSLSGGRGQPQHF
TGTGCCAGCAGTTTGTCAGGGGGACGAGGGCAGCCCCAGCATTTT
>15|TRBD2|TRBV4-2|TRBJ2-1|-
CASSPGLAGDHEQFF
TGTGCCAGCAGCCCAGGACTAGCGGGAGATCATGAGCAGTTCTTC
>14|TRBD1|TRBV19|TRBJ1-5|-
CASRDRVFYQPQHF
TGTGCCAGCCGGGACAGGGTTTTCTATCAGCCCCAGCATTTT
>16|TRBD2|TRBV9|TRBJ2-3|once
CASSVASGRATDTQYF
TGTGCCAGCAGCGTAGCCAGCGGGAGGGCCACAGATACGCAGTATTTT
>16|TRBD2|TRBV6-2/TRBV6-3|TRBJ2-5|-
CASSYVGLAGQETQYF
TGTGCCAGCAGTTACGTGGGACTAGCGGGCCAAGAGACCCAGTACTTC
>13|-|TRBV28|TRBJ2-3|-
CASSKPSTDTQYF
TGTGCCAGCAGTAAGCCTAGCACAGATACGCAGTATTTT
>14|TRBD1|TRBV29-1|TRBJ1-4|-
CSVVWTGTNEKLFF
TGCAGCGTTGTGTGGACAGGGACTAATGAAAAACTGTTTTTT
>14|TRBD1|TRBV29-1|TRBJ1-1|-
CSVAGTGGSTEAFF
TGCAGCGTTGCCGGGACAGGGGGGTCCACTGAAGCTTTCTTT
>16|-|TRBV11-3|TRBJ2-1|-
CASSPRQAVSYNEQFF
TGTGCCAGCAGCCCGAGACAGGCAGTCTCCTACAATGAGCAGTTCTTC
>15|TRBD2|TRBV19|TRBJ2-3|-
CASKGGTSGTDTQYF
TGTGCCTCAAAAGGCGGGACTAGCGGCACAGATACGCAGTATTTT
>13|-|TRBV19|TRBJ1-5|-
CASSIVRGQPQHF
TGTGCCAGTAGTATCGTCCGGGGTCAGCCCCAGCATTTT
>14|-|TRBV30|TRBJ2-7|-
CAWSRGTVGDEQYF
TGTGCCTGGAGTCGGGGAACGGTAGGCGACGAGCAGTACTTC
>14|-|TRBV28|TRBJ2-7|-
CASRSSLGGGEQYF
TGTGCCAGCAGGTCTTCCTTGGGGGGAGGCGAGCAGTACTTC
>18|TRBD2|TRBV11-3|TRBJ2-1|-
CASSPAGTSGGAFNEQFF
TGTGCCAGCAGCCCCGCCGGGACTAGCGGGGGGGCCTTCAATGAGCAGTTCTTC
>17|-|TRBV3-1/TRBV3-2|TRBJ1-3|once
CASSQGVGPGSGNTIYF
TGTGCCAGCAGCCAAGGGGTGGGCCCCGGATCTGGAAACACCATATATTTT
>15|TRBD2|TRBV20-1|TRBJ2-3|once
CSASRHSGSSGTQYF
TGCAGTGCTAGTAGGCATAGCGGGTCCTCGGGTACGCAGTATTTT
>13|-|TRBV7-6|TRBJ1-5|-
CASSPSTQGPQHF
TGTGCCAGCAGCCCGTCGACCCAGGGGCCCCAGCATTTT
>15|TRBD2|TRBV28|TRBJ2-5|once
CASNGLAGGRETQYF
TGTGCCAGCAACGGACTAGCGGGGGGTCGGGAGACCCAGTACTTC
>14|-|TRBV11-2|TRBJ1-6|-
CASSLVRTDSPLHF
TGTGCCAGCAGCTTAGTGAGGACAGATTCACCCCTCCACTTT
>15|TRBD1|TRBV30|TRBJ1-2|-
CAWSSLGTGGYGYTF
TGTGCCTGGAGTTCTCTCGGGACAGGGGGGTATGGCTACACCTTC
>11|-|TRBV3-1/TRBV3-2|TRBJ1-1|-
CASLGSTEAFF
TGTGCCAGCCTCGGGAGCACTGAAGCTTTCTTT
>17|-|TRBV29-1|TRBJ1-1|-
CSVVEGVLQSVNTEAFF
TGCAGCGTTGTAGAAGGAGTCCTGCAAAGCGTGAACACTGAAGCTTTCTTT
>14|-|TRBV2|TRBJ1-4|few
CASNFRGREEKLFF
TGTGCCAGCAACTTTAGGGGGAGGGAAGAAAAACTGTTTTTT
>11|TRBD1|TRBV29-1|TRBJ2-1|-
CSVEDRGWRFF
TGCAGCGTGGAAGACAGGGGATGGCGGTTCTTC
>10|-|TRBV19|TRBJ1-1|-
CATGYAEAFF
TGTGCCACGGGGTACGCTGAAGCTTTCTTT
>15|TRBD2|TRBV5-6|TRBJ2-5|-
CASSLTSSGRETQYF
TGTGCCAGCAGCTTAACGTCTAGCGGGAGGGAGACCCAGTACTTC
>15|TRBD1|TRBV6-5|TRBJ1-6|-
CASSYDRGLPSPLHF
TGTGCCAGCAGTTACGACAGGGGGCTGCCTTCACCCCTCCACTTT
>13|-|TRBV20-1|TRBJ1-2|few
CSASNGVNYGYTF
TGCAGTGCTAGTAACGGGGTTAACTATGGCTACACCTTC
>14|-|TRBV28|TRBJ2-1|once
CATSQEPGSNEQFF
TGTGCCACCAGTCAGGAGCCAGGGTCGAATGAGCAGTTCTTC
>13|-|TRBV19|TRBJ1-5|-
CASTDRTNQPQHF
TGTGCCAGCACCGACAGGACCAATCAGCCCCAGCATTTT
>15|TRBD1|TRBV3-1/TRBV3-2|TRBJ2-5|-
CASSPQDRIGETQYF
TGTGCCAGCAGCCCTCAGGACAGGATTGGGGAGACCCAGTACTTC
>15|-|TRBV7-9|TRBJ1-6|few
CASSSFQGEGSPLHF
TGTGCCAGCAGCTCTTTTCAAGGGGAGGGTTCACCCCTCCACTTT
>16|TRBD1|TRBV7-2|TRBJ1-1|-
CASSLVVMRGLGEAFF
TGTGCCAGCAGCTTAGTAGTGATGAGGGGGCTGGGTGAAGCTTTCTTT
>13|TRBD2|TRBV15|TRBJ2-5|-
CATSSGGDKTQYF
TGTGCCACCAGTTCGGGAGGAGATAAGACCCAGTACTTC
>16|-|TRBV15|TRBJ1-5|once
CATSRTGNWGNQPQHF
TGTGCCACCAGCAGAACAGGGAATTGGGGCAATCAGCCCCAGCATTTT
>14|-|TRBV6-2/TRBV6-3|TRBJ1-2|-
CASSFRQGYYGYTF
TGTGCCAGCAGTTTCCGCCAGGGCTACTATGGCTACACCTTC
>14|TRBD2|TRBV5-1|TRBJ2-1|-
CASSLAGVYNEQFF
TGCGCCAGCAGCTTAGCGGGGGTCTACAATGAGCAGTTCTTC
>16|TRBD1|TRBV28|TRBJ1-4|-
CASSLKLQGANEKLFF
TGTGCCAGCAGTTTAAAACTACAGGGGGCTAATGAAAAACTGTTTTTT
>15|TRBD1|TRBV7-2|TRBJ1-6|-
CASSLVNRGGSPLHF
TGTGCCAGCAGCTTAGTAAACAGGGGGGGATCACCCCTCCACTTT
>13|-|TRBV28|TRBJ1-2|-
CASSTGTNYGYTF
TGTGCCAGCAGTACAGGCACTAACTATGGCTACACCTTC
>14|TRBD2|TRBV7-3|TRBJ2-5|-
CASSPAGGGETQYF
TGTGCCAGCAGCCCAGCGGGAGGGGGAGAGACCCAGTACTTC
>13|-|TRBV5-5|TRBJ1-1|-
CASTGQKNTEAFF
TGTGCCAGCACAGGACAGAAGAACACTGAAGCTTTCTTT
>18|-|TRBV6-1|TRBJ1-3|few
CASSEALIGVSSGNTIYF
TGTGCCAGCAGTGAAGCGCTCATAGGGGTTAGCTCTGGAAACACCATATATTTT
>17|TRBD1|TRBV7-9|TRBJ1-4|-
CATLPGTGASANEKLFF
TGTGCCACCCTCCCCGGGACAGGGGCCAGCGCTAATGAAAAACTGTTTTTT